The T cell receptor (beta chain) described here comes from a study of T-cell reconstitution after alpha-beta-depleted transplantation in children (dated by TCRdb to 2015 to 2016). General notes on the study: T-cell immune reconstitution after TCRalphabeta/CD19-depleted allogeneic hematopoietic cell transplantation in children was quantitatively tracked in the study by means of TCR repertoire profiling. What the work shows at the level of the full study, not this receptor alone: Apparently early alphabetaT-cell count recovery about two months after transplant reportedly relied on only several hundred rapidly expanded clones derived from non-depleted graft cells. The frequencies of hyperexpanded clones fell over the following months, and after one year, T-cell counts and TCRbeta diversity were mostly attributed to newly produced T cells. In some patients, the high TCRbeta diversity seen at day 60 was put down to recipient T cells and intrathymic progenitors that had survived conditioning.

The treatment or condition label of this sample denotes: allogeneic hematopoietic cell transplantation with graft depleted of TCRalphabeta T cells and CD19 B cells. TCRalphabeta/CD19-depleted allogeneic hematopoietic cell grafts were given to the transplant recipients, all of whom were children. From cysteine to phenylalanine, the CDR3 is 21 amino acids long. CDR3 DNA only is kept here, 63 bases in frame from base 1. Trimming removed 4 bases from V and 3 bases from J, leaving 35 bases between the germline ends. The germline V gene (reference sequence) gives CDR1 as DFQATT and CDR2 as SNEGSKA. Preparation of the library involved PCR. The sequencer listed for this sample is Illumina HiSeq 2500. TCR libraries were prepared with molecular barcoding, using unique molecular identifiers to normalize TCRbeta repertoire quantification. In TCRdb, the public reads were trimmed at Q25 with fastp and aligned with MiXCR, with productive beta chains retained. Rows merge per CDR3 protein into single entries with the most common DNA and genes. For this sample the table gives about 500,000 distinct CDR3 sequences, of which over 9.5% were detected only once. The top ten clonotypes cover approximately 14% of the sample.

This clonotype was observed a handful of times. Its specific antigen is unknown. Base qualities are not provided; no much larger clone lies one nucleotide away. The chain links TRBV20-1 with TRBJ2-3; a tentative D match to TRBD2 spans 6 bases. The sequenced sample was PBMCs, mostly from graft donor cells, obtained 180 days after TCRalphabeta/CD19-depleted stem cell transplant. The sequence was collected from a female patient aged 2 to 10 who had a stem cell transplant for aplastic anemia, so the T cells may come from the graft donor. The base sequence is TGCAGTGCTATTCGGTTTCTTACGGGCGGGGAGGCCCGCCTCCCGACAGATACGCAGTATTTT. This translates into CSAIRFLTGGEARLPTDTQYF.